This entry features one T cell receptor (beta chain) sequence. The antigen is undetermined. No infections or other immune events were documented during collection. This sample was taken from a study of identifying expanded T cells in peripheral blood. Findings and limits, study-wide: Technical replicates showed about 1.1 changed clones; roughly two weeks about 16.4; four weeks 19.

This CDR3 contains 13 residues. Germline loops: CDR1 SGHNT, CDR2 YENEEA. Trimming left V 3 bases short and J 3 bases short, with 9 bases between. Profiling relied on immunoSEQ multiplex PCR, and the TCRdb table lists in-frame clones only, not all of them. This sample has about 89,000 clones, with 86% found just once. Specimen: blood. The V and J genes are TRBV11-3 and TRBJ2-7; D remains ambiguous. This TCR was sampled from a person between 18 and 75 years old in good health. The CDR3 bases are TGTGCCAGCAGCTTCCCTCCTGGCTACGAGCAGTACTTC. This encodes CASSFPPGYEQYF.